This T cell receptor (beta chain) is drawn from a study of cytomegalovirus exposure and HLA in healthy donors. Study-wide context: Roughly 86 million unique TCRs from HLA-typed donors made up an early data release. General study results and limits: The listing of roughly 160 TCR beta chains classed them as cytomegalovirus-associated.

60 Vbeta and 13 Jbeta primers were used in PCR. As handled by the study authors: The count from a later analysis was 70 million to 85 million unique TCR beta chains, some 9.9 million of them shared. Only in-frame clones appear in the TCRdb table, and some are missing; sequencing was by immunoSEQ multiplex PCR. That table furnishes V, J and clone size, whereas the DNA furnished D and trimming. Of 150,000 or so clones in the sample, around 80% are singletons; the top ten hold around 13%. V was pared by 6 bases and J by 0 bases, with 6 bases between. CDR1 MDHEN and CDR2 SYDVKM come from the germline V gene. The CDR3 contains 13 residues. Of note for this clone: Its antigen remains unidentified.

The chain is built from TRBV28 and TRBJ1-5; no definite D call. The receptor comes from a man aged 40-50 years in good health and CMV-seropositive. Sequenced: PBMCs. The CDR3 DNA follows: TGTGCCAGCAGCCTAAATAGCAATCAGCCCCAGCATTTT. Translation gives CASSLNSNQPQHF.